This paragraph reports one T cell receptor beta chain. The sample originates from a study of blood T cells in healthy people across ages. There were at least 6 micrograms of total RNA extracted from every sample. Together with a sample-barcoded 5' primer, a J-beta primer mix was included in a second PCR lasting about 6 to 12 cycles. TCRdb re-derived calls from the 5' RACE reads in MiXCR, one entry per CDR3 protein. Among around 800,000 distinct CDR3 sequences listed, roughly 53% were seen once. This receptor was obtained from a man older than 75 in good health. Sequenced sample: blood.

DNA for the CDR3: TGTGCCATCAGTGGTCCTCCGGGGTCCACTGAAGCTTTCTTT. Its protein product is CAISGPPGSTEAFF. The rearrangement joins TRBV10-3 to TRBJ1-1; D unresolved. V lost 4 bases, J lost 4 bases, and 13 bases lay in between. The V gene's germline CDR1 is ENHRY and CDR2 SYGVKD. The CDR3 is made up of 14 amino acids.